Below are 20 T cell receptor beta chains sequenced from a single sample in a study of T cells in Graves' hyperthyroidism and ophthalmopathy. Amplification yielded TCR beta CDR3 regions, with RNA transcripts as the source. First-round RT-PCR targeting the TCR CDR3 was performed with the HTBI primer set. MiXCR was run by TCRdb on the multiplex PCR reads, yielding one entry per CDR3 protein. Here the sample spans under 500,000 distinct CDR3 sequences, about 14% being singletons. Sequencing input: blood. These receptors were obtained from a man aged 45-65 years with Graves' ophthalmopathy.

This clonotype was detected ten times or more. The genes are TRBV3-1 and TRBJ2-7; possible D gene TRBD2, 6 bases. V lost 6 bases and J lost 4, with 19 bases in between. This CDR3 has 15 residues. Germline V gene data show CDR1 as LGHDT and CDR2 as YNNKEL (reference sequence). CDR3 coding DNA: TGTGCCAGCAGACTGAGTGGGGGGAGTCCGTACGAGCAGTACTTC. Its translation: CASRLSGGSPYEQYF.

The chain is built from TRBV4-1 and TRBJ2-6; tentative D call: TRBD2 (5 bases). Trimming pared 0 bases from V and 3 bases from J, leaving 12 bases between. CDR3 length equals 17 residues. Germline-derived CDR1 and CDR2 are MGHRA and YSYEKL. The CDR3 sequence: CASSQDRGILGANVLTF. CDR3 nucleotide sequence: TGCGCCAGCAGCCAAGATCGAGGGATCCTTGGGGCCAACGTCCTGACTTTC.

In this sample, this clonotype turned up many times. This sequence joins TRBV3-1 and TRBJ1-1; D gene ambiguous. CDR1 and CDR2 from the germline V gene are LGHDT and YNNKEL (reference sequence). V was cut by 0 bases and J by 8 bases, with 16 bases left in between. This CDR3 comprises 15 residues. The CDR3 loop reads CASSQDRGRLGEAFF. CDR3 sequence (DNA): TGTGCCAGCAGCCAAGATCGAGGGCGTTTGGGGGAAGCTTTCTTT.

This clonotype has a handful of counts. The chain joins TRBV7-9 to TRBJ2-5; a weak D match, TRBD1 (6 bases). The V gene's germline CDR1 is SEHNR and CDR2 FQNEAQ (reference sequence). Deletions cut 5 bases from V and 5 bases from J, with 21 bases between. The CDR3 extends over 16 amino acids. This CDR3 reads CASSLFRTDTRETQYF. CDR3 DNA sequence: TGTGCCAGCAGCCTCTTCCGGACAGACACCCGGGAGACCCAGTACTTC. Full variable domain (missing parts from reference TRBV7-9 and TRBJ2-5): DTGVSQNPRHKITKRGQNVTFRCDPISEHNRLYWYRQTLGQGPEFLTYFQNEAQLEKSRLLSDRFSAERPKGSFSTLEIQRTEQGDSAMYLCASSLFRTDTRETQYFGPGTRLLVL.

This clonotype has a count of ten or more. The V and J genes are TRBV11-2 and TRBJ2-5; TRBD2 might be the D (6 bases). Germline CDR1 reads SGHAT; CDR2 reads FQNNGV. The CDR3 covers 13 residues. V lost 7 bases and J lost 7, with 16 bases in between. CDR3 in DNA: TGTGCCAGCACTGGTAGCGGTTTGGCGACCCAGTACTTC. Its protein product is CASTGSGLATQYF.

This chain joins TRBV29-1 and TRBJ1-4; TRBD1 might be the D (6 bases). Germline loops: CDR1 SQVTM, CDR2 ANQGSEA. The CDR3 extends over 13 amino acids. V shed 7 bases and J shed 1 base, with 10 bases lying between them. CDR3 loop: CSASRGTNEKLFF. The CDR3 region has the DNA TGCAGCGCCTCCAGGGGAACTAATGAAAAACTGTTTTTT.

Many counts were recorded for this clonotype. The chain combines TRBV5-1 with TRBJ2-5; D not resolved. CDR1 SGHRS and CDR2 YFSETQ come from the germline V gene. Trimming took 6 bases from V and 1 from J, leaving 10 bases between them. This CDR3 contains 13 residues. CDR3 DNA sequence: TGCGCCAGCATTGGCGGATTCCAAGAGACCCAGTACTTC. It specifies CASIGGFQETQYF. Using reference TRBV5-1 and TRBJ2-5 for the parts outside the CDR3, the full variable domain is KAGVTQTPRYLIKTRGQQVTLSCSPISGHRSVSWYQQTPGQGLQFLFEYFSETQRNKGNFPGRFSGRQFSNSRSEMNVSTLELGDSALYLCASIGGFQETQYFGPGTRLLVL.

This clonotype was recorded many times. The chain has TRBV20-1 and TRBJ1-5; D is unclear. CDR1 is DFQATT, CDR2 SNEGSKA, per germline (reference sequence). V lost 3 bases and J 4 bases, leaving 13 bases between the germline ends. The CDR3 length is 14 residues. The CDR3 sequence is CSARVGPPNQPQHF. The CDR3 DNA sequence: TGCAGTGCTAGGGTCGGGCCACCAAATCAGCCCCAGCATTTT.

This clonotype was detected many times. One junction end does not reproduce the germline sequence, and a read error may be involved. For the CDR3, the DNA is TGTGCCAGCAGGGGGGGGACACTCTCCTACAATGAACAGTTCTTC. Amino acid sequence: CASRGGTLSYNEQFF. The chain is built from TRBV11-2 and TRBJ2-1, with TRBD2 as a possible D gene (7 bases). The V gene's germline CDR1 is SGHAT and CDR2 FQNNGV. The CDR3 runs 15 residues.

This clonotype was seen many times. V and J are TRBV7-2 and TRBJ1-1, with D hard to call. The CDR3 sequence is 15 residues long. Germline values: CDR1 SGHTA, CDR2 FQGNSA. V was pared by 0 bases and J by 6 bases, with 14 bases between. CDR3 loop: CASSLADGGGSEAFF. The DNA of the CDR3 is TGTGCCAGCAGCTTAGCTGACGGAGGAGGGTCTGAAGCTTTCTTT.

Many counts were recorded for this clonotype. This sequence joins TRBV3-1 and TRBJ2-7; no definite D call. The CDR3 totals 14 residues. Trimming stripped 2 bases from V and 2 bases from J, with 10 bases between. Germline CDR1 is LGHDT and CDR2 is YNNKEL (reference sequence). The CDR3 coding sequence is TGTGCCAGCAGCCAACGTTCAGCCACCTACGAGCAGTACTTC. This translates into CASSQRSATYEQYF.

This clonotype appeared a few times. The rearrangement uses TRBV27 and TRBJ2-1; no clear D gene. This CDR3 region has 9 residues. Germline V lookup: CDR1 MNHEY, CDR2 SMNVEV (reference sequence). The V and J ends lost 9 bases and 9 bases respectively, with 6 bases between them. CDR3 sequence reads: CASGIEQFF. DNA of the CDR3: TGTGCCAGTGGTATTGAGCAGTTCTTC.

The table lists this clonotype with many counts. The gene calls are TRBV2 and TRBJ2-2; 8 bases fit TRBD2. This CDR3 has 17 residues. Per the germline V gene, CDR1 is SNHLY and CDR2 is FYNNEI. The V and J ends lost 0 bases and 6 bases, in that order; junction bases with no gene match: 9. The CDR3 spells CASSEALGTSVSGELFF. The CDR3 DNA is TGTGCCAGCAGTGAAGCGTTAGGGACTAGTGTATCCGGGGAGCTGTTTTTT.

This clonotype has a handful of counts. CDR3 sequence: CASSEATGLSTDTQYF. The CDR3 bases are TGTGCCAGCAGTGAGGCGACAGGACTGTCCACAGATACGCAGTATTTT. The rearrangement links TRBV2 to TRBJ2-3; tentatively, D is TRBD1 (6 bases). This CDR3 has 16 residues. V was clipped by 3 bases and J by 2 bases, with 15 bases between them. Germline V CDR1 and CDR2: SNHLY, FYNNEI. The complete variable domain, with remaining parts taken from reference TRBV2 and TRBJ2-3, reads EPEVTQTPSHQVTQMGQEVILRCVPISNHLYFYWYRQILGQKVEFLVSFYNNEISEKSEIFDDQFSVERPDGSNFTLKIRSTKLEDSAMYFCASSEATGLSTDTQYFGPGTRLTVL.

This rearrangement joins TRBV19 to TRBJ2-3; 14 positions agree with TRBD2. Germline trimming cut 0 bases from V and 1 base from J; bases unmatched to any gene: 6. Germline V gene lookup returns CDR1 LNHDA and CDR2 SQIVND (reference sequence). This CDR3 is built from 19 residues. DNA for the CDR3: TGTGCCAGTAGTATAGAAGGGACTAGCGGGAGTTCGGGCACAGATACGCAGTATTTT. It specifies CASSIEGTSGSSGTDTQYF.

The chain carries TRBV9 and TRBJ2-5, with TRBD1 matching over 10 bases. The length of the CDR3 is 15 residues. After removal of 6 bases from V and 1 base from J, the junction contained 6 bases not matched to a gene. Germline V CDR1 and CDR2: SGDLS, YYNGEE. The CDR3 coding sequence is TGTGCCAGCAACAACGACAGGGGGCCCCAAGAGACCCAGTACTTC. Protein product: CASNNDRGPQETQYF.

This clonotype was seen ten or more times. The chain couples TRBV3-1 to TRBJ2-2; D possibly corresponds to TRBD1 (5 bases). CDR1 is LGHDT and CDR2 is YNNKEL in the germline V gene (reference sequence). Trimming took off 4 bases at V and 4 bases at J, with 10 bases between the two ends. This CDR3 comprises 14 residues. CDR3 loop: CASSPAGATGELFF. CDR3 coding DNA: TGTGCCAGCAGCCCCGCTGGGGCCACCGGGGAGCTGTTTTTT.

This clonotype has at least ten counts. The CDR3 bases are TGTGCCAGCAGCAAGCTGGACGGAAAACCTAACTATGGCTACACCTTC. Its protein product is CASSKLDGKPNYGYTF. V and J are TRBV12-3 or TRBV12-4 and TRBJ1-2; D remains ambiguous. Deletions cut 6 bases from V and 0 bases from J, with 17 bases between. This CDR3 comprises 16 residues.

This clonotype appeared many times. The chain combines TRBV6-1 with TRBJ1-5; D gene ambiguous. The germline V gene encodes CDR1 MNHNS and CDR2 SASEGT. The germline V and J ends were trimmed by 7 bases and 6 bases, with 13 bases remaining between them. This CDR3 is built from 13 residues. The CDR3 DNA is TGTGCCAGCACAGCCTCGCAAGGTCAGCCCCAGCATTTT. As protein: CASTASQGQPQHF.

The chain employs TRBV4-1 and TRBJ1-2; TRBD1 aligns across 7 bases. CDR1 and CDR2 from the germline V gene are MGHRA and YSYEKL. With 3 bases clipped from V and 4 bases from J, the junction kept 8 bases outside the gene matches. The CDR3 consists of 15 residues. The DNA for the CDR3 is TGCGCCAGCAGCCATGACAGGGAAATGCTCTATGGCTACACCTTC. It is translated as CASSHDREMLYGYTF.